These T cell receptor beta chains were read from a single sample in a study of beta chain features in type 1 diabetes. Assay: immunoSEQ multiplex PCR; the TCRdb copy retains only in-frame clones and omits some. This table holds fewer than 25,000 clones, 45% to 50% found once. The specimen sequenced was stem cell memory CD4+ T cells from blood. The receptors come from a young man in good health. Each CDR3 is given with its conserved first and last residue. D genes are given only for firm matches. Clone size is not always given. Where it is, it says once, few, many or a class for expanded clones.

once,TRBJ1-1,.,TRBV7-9,.,CASSLAFGQGALAETFF
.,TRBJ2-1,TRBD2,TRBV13,TGTGCCAGCAGCTTATATGGCCGCTCCCGGGGGGGTGAGCAGTTCTTC,CASSLYGRSRGGEQFF
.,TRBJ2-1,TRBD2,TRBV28,TGTGCCAGCAGTTTATGGGCTAGCGGGAGTTACAATGAGCAGTTCTTC,CASSLWASGSYNEQFF
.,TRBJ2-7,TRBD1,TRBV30,TGTGCCTGGAGAAGGGACAGGTCCTACGAGCAGTACTTC,CAWRRDRSYEQYF
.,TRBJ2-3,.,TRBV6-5,TGTGCCAGCACCCCCAGGGAGGCAGGTCATACGCAGTATTTT,CASTPREAGHTQYF
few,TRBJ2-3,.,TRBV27,TGTGCCAGCAGTGGCTACCAGGCAGATACGCAGTATTTT,CASSGYQADTQYF
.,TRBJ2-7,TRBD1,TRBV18,TGTGCCAGCTCACCGGGGGACAGTTCCTACGAGCAGTACTTC,CASSPGDSSYEQYF
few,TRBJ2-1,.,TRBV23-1,TGCGCCAGCAGTCAAACCCCGGTCGGGGAGTTCTTC,CASSQTPVGEFF
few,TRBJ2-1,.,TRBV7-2,TGTGCCAGCAGCTTTAGCGGTTCGAATGAGCAGTTCTTC,CASSFSGSNEQFF
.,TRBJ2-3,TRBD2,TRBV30,TGTGCCTGGAGTAGGGGCGGGAGGGTCCATTTT,CAWSRGGRVHF
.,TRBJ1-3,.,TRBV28,TGTGCCAGCAGTCGACAGTTCTCTGGAAACACCATATATTTT,CASSRQFSGNTIYF
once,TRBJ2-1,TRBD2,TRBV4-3,TGCGCCAGCAGCCAAGCCCGTAGCGGGAGTTTGGATGAGCAGTTCTTC,CASSQARSGSLDEQFF
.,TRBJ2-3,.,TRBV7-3,TGTGCCAGCAGCTCAGGTCCCACAGATACGCAGTATTTT,CASSSGPTDTQYF
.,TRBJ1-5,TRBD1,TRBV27,TGTGCCAGCACCGGGGACAGGCATCAGCCCCAGCATTTT,CASTGDRHQPQHF
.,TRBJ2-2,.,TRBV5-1,TGCGCCAGCAGCTTGGAGGTCAGGGCCGGGGAGCTGTTTTTT,CASSLEVRAGELFF
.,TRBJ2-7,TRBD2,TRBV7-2,TGTGCCAGCAGCGCGGGACTAGCGGGGGGTTACGAGCAGTACTTC,CASSAGLAGGYEQYF